Below, 32 T cell receptor beta chains from the same sample are listed, as sequenced in a study of blood T cell repertoires in COVID-19. The method was immunoSEQ multiplex PCR; TCRdb's version includes in-frame clones alone and lacks a portion of them. The table records 100,000 or so clones, about 78% of them present only once. The sequencing input was peripheral blood. All receptors derive from a man between 60 and 75 years old with active or convalescent COVID-19.

V is TRBV11-2 and J is TRBJ1-6, with D uncertain. V lost 0 bases, J lost 7 bases, and 10 bases lay in between. CDR1 is SGHAT, CDR2 FQNNGV, per germline. This CDR3 comprises 15 residues. The CDR3 region is CASSLDMAWNSPLHF. CDR3 bases: TGTGCCAGCAGCTTAGATATGGCATGGAATTCACCCCTCCACTTT.

The genes are TRBV19 and TRBJ1-1; unclear D gene. Looked up from germline, CDR1 is LNHDA and CDR2 is SQIVND (reference sequence). CDR3 length: 16 amino acids. Deletions cut 3 bases from V and 4 bases from J, with 18 bases between. In DNA form, the CDR3 reads TGTGCCAGTAGTATGAAGGCGGCCTTTGGTGGCACTGAAGCTTTCTTT. Protein sequence: CASSMKAAFGGTEAFF.

V is TRBV11-3 and J is TRBJ2-7, with TRBD2 identical over 7 bases. CDR3 length: 16 residues. Germline CDR1 reads SGHNT; CDR2 reads YENEEA. The J segment lost 4 bases and the V segment lost 4 bases, leaving 13 bases of the junction unmatched. CDR3 in amino acids: CASSSPFGGSGYEQYF. DNA for the CDR3: TGTGCCAGCAGCTCCCCCTTCGGGGGGAGCGGGTACGAGCAGTACTTC.

The rearrangement uses TRBV29-1 and TRBJ2-1, with TRBD2 matching over 7 bases. The CDR3 has 13 amino acids. CDR1 is SQVTM and CDR2 is ANQGSEA in the germline V gene. J gave up 3 bases and V 4 bases, and 3 bases lay outside the gene matches. The CDR3 loop reads CSVGERGYNEQFF. CDR3 coding DNA: TGCAGCGTTGGAGAGCGGGGCTACAATGAGCAGTTCTTC.

Relative to its sample, this clone is medium-sized. J is TRBJ1-3 and V is TRBV19; TRBD1 matches 8 bases. The CDR3 is made up of 17 amino acids. The V segment lost 7 bases and the J segment 0 bases; nucleotides outside the gene matches: 11. Per germline, CDR1 LNHDA and CDR2 SQIVND (reference sequence). The CDR3: CASTHLNRGTSGNTIYF. The CDR3 DNA reads TGTGCCAGTACCCACTTAAACAGGGGGACCTCTGGAAACACCATATATTTT.

The V call is TRBV2, the J call TRBJ1-6; possible D gene TRBD1, 5 bases. The CDR3 sequence is 15 residues long. Deletions cut 6 bases from V and 2 bases from J, with 11 bases between. Per germline, CDR1 SNHLY and CDR2 FYNNEI. CDR3 residues: CASSGGGTYNSPLHF. CDR3 nucleotide sequence: TGTGCCAGCAGCGGCGGGGGGACCTATAATTCACCCCTCCACTTT.

In its sample, this clone was seen once. V is TRBV3-1 (or the pseudogene TRBV3-2) and J is TRBJ2-1; maybe TRBD2 (5 bases). The V and J ends lost 1 base and 4 bases respectively, with 11 bases between them. This CDR3 spans 15 amino acids. The V gene's germline CDR1 is LGHDT and CDR2 YNNKEL (reference sequence). CDR3 nucleotides: TGTGCCAGCAGCCAAGGCCTAGCAGTTTACAATGAGCAGTTCTTC. It is translated as CASSQGLAVYNEQFF.

V usage is TRBV19 and J usage is TRBJ2-2; 7 positions agree with TRBD2. There are 16 residues in the CDR3. Trimming cost V 3 bases and J 5 bases; bases outside gene matches: 9. Germline values: CDR1 LNHDA, CDR2 SQIVND (reference sequence). In DNA, the CDR3 is TGTGCCAGTAGTATCCCTGCGGGAGTAGATACCGGGGAGCTGTTTTTT. It encodes CASSIPAGVDTGELFF. The variable domain in full, completed from reference TRBV19 and TRBJ2-2, reads DGGITQSPKYLFRKEGQNVTLSCEQNLNHDAMYWYRQDPGQGLRLIYYSQIVNDFQKGDIAEGYSVSREKKESFPLTVTSAQKNPTAFYLCASSIPAGVDTGELFFGEGSRLTVL.

The rearrangement joins TRBV2 to TRBJ1-2; tentatively, D is TRBD1 (6 bases). This CDR3 has 14 residues. The V end lost 4 bases, the J end lost 8 bases, and 17 bases lay between the germline ends. Germline assignment: CDR1 SNHLY and CDR2 FYNNEI. CDR3 coding DNA: TGTGCCAGCAGTGTATCAGGGGAAGCGTGGGGCTACACCTTC. This sequence encodes CASSVSGEAWGYTF.

V is TRBV3-1 (or the pseudogene TRBV3-2) and J is TRBJ2-7; D is possibly TRBD1 (6 bases). The V end was cut by 4 bases, the J end by 6 bases, with 13 bases between. CDR1 and CDR2 (germline): LGHDT, YNNKEL (reference sequence). CDR3 length equals 13 residues. CDR3 DNA sequence: TGTGCCAGCAGCCTTCTCCTAGGGGGCGAGCAGTACTTC. This translates into CASSLLLGGEQYF.

This clone was detected only a few times. At the DNA level, this CDR3 is encoded by other sequences in the same sample as well. V gene TRBV28 combines with J gene TRBJ1-1; D may be TRBD1 (6 bases). Germline-derived CDR1 and CDR2 are MDHEN and SYDVKM. V gave up 5 bases and J gave up 1 base, with 8 bases separating them. The CDR3 sequence is 13 residues long. The CDR3 DNA reads TGTGCCAGCAGTAGGACAGAGAACACTGAAGCTTTCTTT. This translates into CASSRTENTEAFF.

V and J are TRBV30 and TRBJ2-4; no firm D call. This CDR3 contains 11 residues. Trimming removed 4 bases at V and 6 bases at J, with 7 bases between. The germline gives CDR1 GTSNPN, CDR2 SVGIG (reference sequence). The CDR3 bases are TGTGCCTGGACTAGTGGAAACATTCAGTACTTC. Translating it yields CAWTSGNIQYF.

The genes are TRBV7-9 and TRBJ2-6, with 10 bases identical to TRBD1. The trim removed 4 bases at V and 0 bases at J, leaving 9 bases unmatched. The CDR3 contains 19 residues. Germline CDR1 is SEHNR and CDR2 is FQNEAQ (reference sequence). The CDR3 DNA is TGTGCCAGCAGCTGGGGGTCCGGGACAGGGGACTCTGGGGCCAACGTCCTGACTTTC. Residues: CASSWGSGTGDSGANVLTF.

This clone turned up a few times. The chain has TRBV28 and TRBJ2-3, with a possible D match to TRBD1 (6 bases). The germline V and J ends were trimmed by 3 bases and 2 bases, with 6 bases remaining between them. CDR1 and CDR2 from the germline V gene are MDHEN and SYDVKM. This CDR3 spans 13 amino acids. CDR3 DNA: TGTGCCAGCAGTTTGGGGGCCACAGATACGCAGTATTTT. As protein: CASSLGATDTQYF.

This clone was seen a handful of times. The chain uses TRBV2 and TRBJ2-7, with TRBD1 matching over 10 bases. Germline-derived CDR1 and CDR2 are SNHLY and FYNNEI. The J segment lost 1 base and the V segment lost 6 bases, leaving 6 bases of the junction unmatched. This CDR3 spans 15 amino acids. CDR3 DNA: TGTGCCAGCAGGGGAGGGACAGGGGTGTCCTACGAGCAGTACTTC. Its protein product is CASRGGTGVSYEQYF.

V is TRBV9 and J is TRBJ2-7, with D maybe TRBD2 (6 bases). Germline lookup yields CDR1 SGDLS and CDR2 YYNGEE. This CDR3 is built from 15 residues. V dropped 3 bases and J dropped 2 bases, with 15 bases sitting between them. The CDR3 DNA sequence: TGTGCCAGCAGCGAGACCCCGGGGGATGCCTACGAGCAGTACTTC. It specifies CASSETPGDAYEQYF.

The chain employs TRBV14 and TRBJ1-1; the match to TRBD1 covers 7 bases. The J segment lost 5 bases and the V segment lost 1 base, leaving 1 base of the junction unmatched. This CDR3 has 13 amino acids. Germline V gene sequence: CDR1 SGHDN, CDR2 FVKESK. CDR3: CASSQGQGTEAFF. The CDR3 region has the DNA TGTGCCAGCAGCCAAGGACAGGGAACTGAAGCTTTCTTT.

This chain links TRBV5-6 with TRBJ2-7; 7 positions agree with TRBD1. The germline V gene encodes CDR1 SGHDT and CDR2 YYEEEE. The V segment lost 4 bases and the J segment 1 base; nucleotides outside the gene matches: 11. CDR3 length equals 16 residues. The CDR3 reads CASSREKGALSYEQYV. The CDR3 DNA reads TGTGCCAGCAGCCGCGAAAAGGGGGCGTTATCCTACGAGCAGTACGTC.

The chain joins TRBV9 to TRBJ1-3; TRBD1 is a possible D gene (6 bases). The V gene's germline CDR1 is SGDLS and CDR2 YYNGEE. This CDR3 region has 18 residues. Trimming stripped 3 bases from V and 3 bases from J, with 22 bases between. The DNA of the CDR3 is TGTGCCAGCAGCGAAAGTCCCGGGGGGGGCGTTGATGGAAACACCATATATTTT. This translates into CASSESPGGGVDGNTIYF. Using reference TRBV9 and TRBJ1-3 for the parts outside the CDR3, the full variable domain is DSGVTQTPKHLITATGQRVTLRCSPRSGDLSVYWYQQSLDQGLQFLIQYYNGEERAKGNILERFSAQQFPDLHSELNLSSLELGDSALYFCASSESPGGGVDGNTIYFGEGSWLTVV.

The V gene is TRBV28, the J gene TRBJ1-5, with 9 bases aligning to TRBD1. The CDR3 has 15 amino acids. V shed 5 bases, J shed 10 bases, and the junction held 12 bases outside the gene matches. Per the germline V gene, CDR1 is MDHEN and CDR2 is SYDVKM. CDR3: CASSLLTGGKGPQHF. DNA of the CDR3: TGTGCCAGCAGTCTCCTGACAGGGGGGAAGGGACCCCAGCATTTT.

The rearrangement links TRBV10-3 to TRBJ2-2; no clear D gene. The V and J ends lost 10 bases and 5 bases respectively, with 17 bases between them. Germline V CDR1 and CDR2: ENHRY, SYGVKD. The CDR3 length is 14 residues. This chain's CDR3 is CATSEYKETGELFF. CDR3 nucleotides: TGTGCCACCTCAGAATACAAGGAGACCGGGGAGCTGTTTTTT.

V usage is TRBV6-2 or TRBV6-3 and J usage is TRBJ2-1; 9 nucleotides match TRBD2. The trim removed 5 bases at V and 4 bases at J, leaving 3 bases unmatched. CDR1 and CDR2 from the germline V gene are MNHEY and SVGEGT. This CDR3 is built from 14 residues. CDR3 sequence reads: CASSSSGRYNEQFF. In nucleotides, the CDR3 is TGTGCCAGCAGTAGTAGCGGGAGATACAATGAGCAGTTCTTC.

The chain is built from TRBV18 and TRBJ2-7; no clear D. V was pared by 6 bases and J by 3 bases, with 12 bases between. CDR1 is KGHSH, CDR2 LQKENI, per germline. CDR3 length equals 13 residues. The CDR3 DNA follows: TGTGCCAGCTCCCCCCAGGAACTCTACGAGCAGTACTTC. Protein sequence: CASSPQELYEQYF.

The J gene is TRBJ2-1, the V gene TRBV25-1, with 12 nucleotides matching TRBD2. The V and J ends lost 7 bases and 6 bases, in that order; junction bases with no gene match: 4. The germline gives CDR1 MGHDK, CDR2 SYGVNS. This CDR3 contains 14 residues. CDR3 coding DNA: TGTGCCAGCAAGACTAGCGGGAGTGGCAATGAGCAGTTCTTC. Translated: CASKTSGSGNEQFF.

The V call is TRBV18, the J call TRBJ2-2, with 10 bases matching TRBD1. There are 15 residues in the CDR3. After removal of 5 bases from V and 7 bases from J, the junction contained 7 bases not matched to a gene. In germline, CDR1 is KGHSH, CDR2 LQKENI. The CDR3 bases are TGTGCCAGCTCATCAAGACAGGGGGCGGACGGGGAGCTGTTTTTT. Translating it yields CASSSRQGADGELFF. The entire variable domain, with the rest obtained from reference TRBV18 and TRBJ2-2, is as follows: NAGVMQNPRHLVRRRGQEARLRCSPMKGHSHVYWYRQLPEEGLKFMVYLQKENIIDESGMPKERFSAEFPKEGPSILRIQQVVRGDSAAYFCASSSRQGADGELFFGEGSRLTVL.

This chain joins TRBV5-1 and TRBJ1-1; TRBD1 is a possible D gene (5 bases). The CDR3 extends over 15 amino acids. Germline V CDR1 and CDR2: SGHRS, YFSETQ. V lost 4 bases and J lost 4, with 17 bases in between. This chain's CDR3 is CASSPQSGHRTEAFF. CDR3 coding DNA: TGCGCCAGCAGCCCTCAATCAGGGCATCGCACTGAAGCTTTCTTT.

V is TRBV3-1 (or the pseudogene TRBV3-2) and J is TRBJ2-1; 7 nucleotides match TRBD2. The CDR3 has 15 residues. V lost 4 bases, J lost 9 bases, and 12 bases stayed unmatched. The germline V gene encodes CDR1 LGHDT and CDR2 YNNKEL (reference sequence). The CDR3 DNA reads as TGTGCCAGCAGCCTGCGGGGGACTCGATTAGGTGAGCAGTTCTTC. It encodes CASSLRGTRLGEQFF.

As for this clone: The junction shows a germline mismatch at one end, possibly a read error. The chain is built from TRBV12-5 and TRBJ1-1, with D tentatively TRBD1 (6 bases). The germline V gene has CDR1 LGHNT and CDR2 FRNRAP. There are 15 residues in the CDR3. The CDR3, as DNA: TGTGCTAGTGGTTTTGCCCTCACAGGGAACGCTGAAGCTTTCTTT. This translates into CASGFALTGNAEAFF. Filled out from reference TRBV12-5 and TRBJ1-1, the complete variable domain reads DARVTQTPRHKVTEMGQEVTMRCQPILGHNTVFWYRQTMMQGLELLAYFRNRAPLDDSGMPKDRFSAEMPDATLATLKIQPSEPRDSAVYFCASGFALTGNAEAFFGQGTRLTVV.

The chain links TRBV11-3 to TRBJ2-6; weak D call: TRBD2 (6 bases). Between the trimmed V and J ends, which lost 5 bases and 0 bases, there was a span of 17 bases. The CDR3 is 18 residues long. CDR1 is SGHNT, CDR2 YENEEA, per germline. For the CDR3, the DNA is TGTGCCAGCAGCCTGGGACTTATTGCCTTCTCTGGGGCCAACGTCCTGACTTTC. Translation gives CASSLGLIAFSGANVLTF.

This chain joins TRBV6-2 or TRBV6-3 and TRBJ2-1, with 12 bases that match TRBD2. Germline assignment: CDR1 MNHEY and CDR2 SVGEGT. CDR3 size: 15 residues. Trimming at V came to 6 bases and at J to 6 bases, leaving 6 bases not matched to a gene. Here the CDR3 reads CASSLTGLAGNEQFF. CDR3 DNA: TGTGCCAGCAGCCTGACGGGACTAGCGGGCAATGAGCAGTTCTTC.

The genes are TRBV5-1 and TRBJ1-4, with a weak D call TRBD1 (5 bases). The V end was cut by 0 bases, the J end by 5 bases, with 11 bases between. Germline V gene lookup returns CDR1 SGHRS and CDR2 YFSETQ. CDR3 length: 15 amino acids. CDR3 residues: CASSLGQAGNEKLFF. The CDR3 region has the DNA TGCGCCAGCAGCTTGGGGCAGGCAGGGAATGAAAAACTGTTTTTT.

This clone has just one count. The chain is built from TRBV12-3 or TRBV12-4 and TRBJ2-2, with D possibly being TRBD1 (5 bases). Trimming removed 6 bases at V and 6 bases at J, with 11 bases between. The CDR3 spans 13 residues. CDR3 region: CASRSSGSGELFF. The CDR3 region has the DNA TGTGCCAGCAGGTCCTCAGGGTCCGGGGAGCTGTTTTTT.